These 28 T cell receptor beta chains were all obtained from the same sample, sequenced in a study of T cell responses to AZD1222 COVID-19 vaccine. Using immunoSEQ multiplex PCR, the repertoire was profiled, and TCRdb retains in-frame clones only, with some absent. The data contain over 100,000 clones, around 87% of them seen just once; the ten biggest clones take up less than 4.5%. The material sequenced was peripheral blood, taken 28 days after the second AZD1222 dose. Receptor source: an adult who received the AZD1222 COVID-19 vaccine.

The V gene is TRBV30, the J gene TRBJ1-2; D is uncertain. Trimming stripped 1 base from V and 7 bases from J, with 10 bases between. Germline V CDR1 and CDR2: GTSNPN, SVGIG (reference sequence). The CDR3 runs to 12 residues. Written as DNA, the CDR3 is TGTGCCTGGAGTGCCGGGTCGGGTGGCTACACCTTC. Translating gives CAWSAGSGGYTF. Using reference TRBV30 and TRBJ1-2 for the parts outside the CDR3, the full variable domain is SQTIHQWPATLVQPVGSPLSLECTVEGTSNPNLYWYRQAAGRGLQLLFYSVGIGQISSEVPQNLSASRPQDRQFILSSKKLLLSDSGFYLCAWSAGSGGYTFGSGTRLTVV.

The chain employs TRBV2 and TRBJ2-5, with D possibly matching TRBD2 (6 bases). CDR3 length equals 14 residues. Germline-derived CDR1 and CDR2 are SNHLY and FYNNEI. The V end was cut by 6 bases, the J end by 2 bases, with 13 bases between. The CDR3 bases are TGTGCCAGCAGGAGGAGGGGACCTCAAGAGACCCAGTACTTC. It translates to CASRRRGPQETQYF.

The CDR3 DNA is TGCGCCAGCAGCCCTTGGACAGGGATCCGACCCCAAGAGACCCAGTACTTC. Its translation: CASSPWTGIRPQETQYF. The chain carries TRBV5-1 and TRBJ2-5; TRBD1 aligns across 8 bases. Unmatched junction bases numbered 12, after V lost 4 bases and J lost 1 base. Per the germline V gene, CDR1 is SGHRS and CDR2 is YFSETQ. The CDR3 runs 17 residues.

The CDR3: CSVGDSYSPLHF. DNA of the CDR3: TGCAGCGTTGGGGACAGTTATTCACCCCTCCACTTT. The chain recombines TRBV29-1 with TRBJ1-6; 7 nucleotides line up with TRBD1. This CDR3 is built from 12 residues. V dropped 4 bases and J dropped 8; count of bases not matched to a gene: 2. Germline lookup yields CDR1 SQVTM and CDR2 ANQGSEA.

This clone has only one observation. This sequence joins TRBV15 and TRBJ1-1, with TRBD1 matching 9 bases. The CDR3 sequence is 15 residues long. Looked up from germline, CDR1 is LNHNV and CDR2 is YYDKDF (reference sequence). Unmatched junction bases numbered 9, after V lost 5 bases and J lost 5 bases. The CDR3 DNA sequence: TGTGCCACCAGCCGGGGGGACAGGGTGGAGACTGAAGCTTTCTTT. It specifies CATSRGDRVETEAFF.

CDR3 amino acids: CASSFNRVRDSPLHF. The CDR3 nucleotides are TGTGCCAGCAGCTTCAATCGGGTACGGGATTCACCCCTCCACTTT. V gene TRBV7-2 combines with J gene TRBJ1-6; D gene ambiguous. The CDR3 has 15 amino acids. Deletions cut 3 bases from V and 8 bases from J, with 14 bases between. Germline assignment: CDR1 SGHTA and CDR2 FQGNSA.

V and J are TRBV27 and TRBJ2-7; D unclear. Germline V gene sequence: CDR1 MNHEY, CDR2 SMNVEV (reference sequence). The germline V and J ends were trimmed by 5 bases and 3 bases, with 8 bases remaining between them. CDR3 size: 12 residues. The CDR3 bases are TGTGCCAGCAGTGCCAGACACTACGAGCAGTACTTC. Its protein is CASSARHYEQYF.

This clone was counted a single time. V gene TRBV9 combines with J gene TRBJ2-1; 9 bases are a match to TRBD2. The CDR3 is made up of 17 amino acids. The junction had 11 bases not matched to a gene; V was cut back by 0 bases and J by 7 bases. Germline V gives CDR1 SGDLS, CDR2 YYNGEE. Here the CDR3 DNA reads TGTGCCAGCAGCGTAGGGGTTGGCGGGGGGGCCGTAAATGAGCAGTTCTTC. This codes for CASSVGVGGGAVNEQFF. Combining the CDR3 with reference TRBV9 and TRBJ2-1 gives the whole variable domain DSGVTQTPKHLITATGQRVTLRCSPRSGDLSVYWYQQSLDQGLQFLIQYYNGEERAKGNILERFSAQQFPDLHSELNLSSLELGDSALYFCASSVGVGGGAVNEQFFGPGTRLTVL.

The chain joins TRBV18 to TRBJ2-2; 8 bases map to TRBD2. V lost 1 base to trimming and J lost 7 bases; unmatched junction nucleotides: 8. This CDR3 has 16 amino acids. Germline lookup yields CDR1 KGHSH and CDR2 LQKENI. DNA for the CDR3: TGTGCCAGCTCACCACGAATCGCGGGGGGTGACGGGGAGCTGTTTTTT. It encodes CASSPRIAGGDGELFF.

The chain couples TRBV29-1 to TRBJ1-3; maybe TRBD1 (6 bases). The CDR3 has 14 residues. V gave up 6 bases and J gave up 4 bases, with 16 bases separating them. Germline CDR1 is SQVTM and CDR2 is ANQGSEA. The CDR3 loop reads CSVDPSRGGNTIYF. The CDR3 nucleotides are TGCAGCGTCGACCCCTCCAGGGGAGGAAACACCATATATTTT.

The chain recombines TRBV5-4 with TRBJ2-7; possible D gene TRBD1, 5 bases. V was cut by 0 bases and J by 0 bases, with 7 bases left in between. The germline gives CDR1 SGHNT, CDR2 YYREEE (reference sequence). This CDR3 has 14 residues. The chain's CDR3 is CASSLDRNSYEQYF. DNA of the CDR3: TGTGCCAGCAGCTTGGACAGGAACTCCTACGAGCAGTACTTC. Drawing the rest from reference TRBV5-4 and TRBJ2-7, the complete variable domain is ETGVTQSPTHLIKTRGQQVTLRCSSQSGHNTVSWYQQALGQGPQFIFQYYREEENGRGNFPPRFSGLQFPNYSSELNVNALELDDSALYLCASSLDRNSYEQYFGPGTRLTVT.

V is TRBV6-2 or TRBV6-3 and J is TRBJ1-4; D gene unclear. The V end lost 2 bases, the J end lost 6 bases, and 19 bases lay between the germline ends. The CDR3 length is 17 residues. CDR1 and CDR2 from the germline V gene are MNHEY and SVGEGT. The CDR3 region has the DNA TGTGCCAGCAGTTACCGCCCTGGTCTTTCCCGGGATGAAAAACTGTTTTTT. Its translation: CASSYRPGLSRDEKLFF.

The CDR3 bases are TGTGCCAGCAGCCAATTAGCGGGAGGGTTCTACGAGCAGTACTTC. It yields the protein CASSQLAGGFYEQYF. This chain joins TRBV14 and TRBJ2-7, with 11 bases lining up with TRBD2. Germline CDR1 SGHDN, CDR2 FVKESK. Trimming at V came to 2 bases and at J to 3 bases, leaving 3 bases not matched to a gene. The CDR3 loop spans 15 amino acids.

This rearrangement joins TRBV4-3 to TRBJ2-5, with D tentatively TRBD1 or TRBD2 (5 bases each). The CDR3 contains 13 residues. V lost 2 bases and J 5 bases, leaving 9 bases between the germline ends. Germline CDR1 is LGHNA and CDR2 is YSLEER. CDR3 DNA: TGCGCCAGCAGCCAATCCGGGGACGAGACCCAGTACTTC. This encodes CASSQSGDETQYF.

The chain couples TRBV7-9 to TRBJ2-7; D remains ambiguous. This CDR3 is built from 10 residues. V was trimmed by 1 base and J by 6 bases, leaving 1 base between them. Germline-derived CDR1 and CDR2 are SEHNR and FQNEAQ (reference sequence). The CDR3 DNA reads TGTGCCAGCAGCTTAGGCGAGCAGTACTTC. Its translation is CASSLGEQYF.

The rearrangement links TRBV7-3 to TRBJ2-7; 9 bases line up with TRBD2. After removal of 3 bases from V and 3 bases from J, the junction contained 6 bases not matched to a gene. The germline V gene has CDR1 SGHTA and CDR2 FQGTGA. The CDR3 length is 15 residues. CDR3 in amino acids: CASSLTSGVYYEQYF. For the CDR3, the DNA is TGTGCCAGCAGCTTGACTAGCGGAGTATACTACGAGCAGTACTTC.

J is TRBJ1-1 and V is TRBV9; tentatively, D is TRBD1 (5 bases). Trimming shortened V by 2 bases and J by 1 base, and 12 bases separated the two germline ends. The V gene's germline CDR1 is SGDLS and CDR2 YYNGEE. The CDR3 is 15 amino acids. The CDR3 reads CASSVGGTGNTEAFF. For the CDR3, the DNA is TGTGCCAGCAGCGTTGGTGGGACGGGGAACACTGAAGCTTTCTTT.

The chain combines TRBV6-2 or TRBV6-3 with TRBJ2-1; 11 bases agree with TRBD2. The CDR3 runs to 15 residues. Losses at the gene ends were 6 bases for V and 6 bases for J; bases not matched to a gene: 7. Germline values: CDR1 MNHEY, CDR2 SVGEGT. CDR3 residues: CASSLSGRALNEQFF. CDR3 nucleotides: TGTGCCAGCAGCCTTAGCGGGAGGGCCCTCAATGAGCAGTTCTTC.

The gene calls are TRBV7-9 and TRBJ1-1, with no clear D. Germline CDR1 is SEHNR and CDR2 is FQNEAQ (reference sequence). CDR3 length equals 15 residues. The V and J ends lost 5 bases and 5 bases respectively, with 18 bases between them. This chain's CDR3 is CASSPTDLGRTEAFF. The CDR3 bases are TGTGCCAGCAGCCCTACGGACCTCGGTAGGACTGAAGCTTTCTTT.

This clone was seen once. The chain uses TRBV7-2 and TRBJ1-3; D unresolved. CDR1 is SGHTA and CDR2 is FQGNSA in the germline V gene. This CDR3 is 14 amino acids long. Trimming pared 1 base from V and 3 bases from J, leaving 7 bases between. The CDR3 region is CASSLGRIGNTIYF. In DNA form, the CDR3 reads TGTGCCAGCAGCTTAGGCAGGATTGGAAACACCATATATTTT.

This clone was observed once. Germline is not matched at one junction end, which may reflect a read error. CDR3 DNA: TGTGCCATCAGTGATCTTTGGGAGACCTCCTACGGGCAGTACTTC. Residues: CAISDLWETSYGQYF. The chain couples TRBV10-3 to TRBJ2-7, with D perhaps TRBD2 (5 bases). The CDR3 has 15 residues. CDR1 is ENHRY, CDR2 SYGVKD, per germline.

The V and J genes are TRBV7-3 and TRBJ2-2; no clear D gene. The CDR3 spans 15 residues. V lost 3 bases and J lost 3, with 11 bases in between. Germline assignment: CDR1 SGHTA and CDR2 FQGTGA. The CDR3 spells CASSLSTPDTGELFF. As DNA, the CDR3 is TGTGCCAGCAGCTTGAGTACACCGGACACCGGGGAGCTGTTTTTT.

This clone was detected only once. The chain couples TRBV18 to TRBJ2-5; no reliable D call. The V gene lost 4 bases and the J gene lost 5 bases, with 8 bases spanning the gap. The CDR3 spans 12 residues. Germline CDR1 is KGHSH and CDR2 is LQKENI. The CDR3 protein is CASSLKAETQYF. CDR3 nucleotides: TGTGCCAGCTCACTAAAGGCGGAGACCCAGTACTTC.

DNA of the CDR3: TGTGCCAGCAGTTTGAGCGGGACTAGCCAGGATACGCAGTATTTT. As protein: CASSLSGTSQDTQYF. This chain uses TRBV28 with TRBJ2-3, with 9 positions matching TRBD2. Germline lookup yields CDR1 MDHEN and CDR2 SYDVKM. V gave up 3 bases and J gave up 6 bases; unmatched junction bases: 7. The CDR3 sequence is 15 residues long.

The chain carries TRBV6-5 and TRBJ1-5; perhaps TRBD1 as D (6 bases). This CDR3 has 15 residues. Germline assignment: CDR1 MNHEY and CDR2 SVGAGI. Trimming shortened V by 2 bases and J by 7 bases, and 15 bases separated the two germline ends. CDR3 DNA sequence: TGTGCCAGCAGTTACACGCAGGGGTTCGAGCAGCCCCAGCATTTT. Translation: CASSYTQGFEQPQHF.

The rearrangement joins TRBV19 to TRBJ2-7, with 10 positions matching TRBD1. CDR3 size: 15 residues. Looked up from germline, CDR1 is LNHDA and CDR2 is SQIVND (reference sequence). V lost 4 bases and J lost 7; bases outside the gene matches: 10. The chain's CDR3 is CASSRTTGGSGEQYF. The CDR3 DNA is TGTGCCAGTAGTAGAACGACAGGGGGCTCGGGGGAGCAGTACTTC.

The chain recombines TRBV5-3 with TRBJ1-4, with 10 bases aligning to TRBD1. TRBV5-3 qualifies as an ORF whose function is uncertain. The CDR3 has 14 amino acids. V lost 2 bases, J lost 17 bases, and 12 bases stayed unmatched. As DNA, the CDR3 is TGTGCCAGAAGCTTTTCTTACGGTGGGACAGGGGACTTTTTT. Its translation is CARSFSYGGTGDFF.

The V gene is TRBV4-3, the J gene TRBJ1-4; 10 nucleotides agree with TRBD1. The germline gives CDR1 LGHNA, CDR2 YSLEER. The CDR3 is 16 amino acids. V dropped 3 bases and J dropped 8; count of bases not matched to a gene: 9. The CDR3 is CASSQETGTGVEKLFF. CDR3 in DNA: TGCGCCAGCAGCCAGGAAACCGGGACAGGGGTAGAAAAACTGTTTTTT.